This entry describes one T cell receptor (beta chain). The antigen is not known. The data were obtained in a study of OX40 agonist ivuxolimab in advanced cancers. Background on the study: Patients in dose escalation had liver, melanoma, kidney or head and neck cancers. Partial responses, seen in three patients, involved one hepatocellular carcinoma and two cutaneous melanomas. Earlier anti-PD-1, anti-PD-L1 or anti-CTLA-4 therapy was permitted; around 40% had received some.

This table comes from immunoSEQ multiplex PCR, and its TCRdb copy is limited to in-frame clones, with some not included. This table holds some 54,000 clones, approximately 91% found once. Whole-study findings and limits: At doses 0.1 to 3.0 mg/kg, CD4+ and CD8+ clones expanded.

There are 14 residues in the CDR3. CDR1 is SNHLY, CDR2 FYNNEI, per germline. With 5 bases removed from V and 5 bases from J, the gap between germline ends came to 13 bases. The chain carries TRBV2 and TRBJ1-5; no definite D call. Sequenced material: CD4+ or CD8+ T cells sorted from blood, taken in a trial of the OX40 agonist ivuxolimab. This receptor was obtained from an adult with an advanced solid tumor such as melanoma, head and neck, liver or kidney cancer. The CDR3 reads CASSPTSPDQPQHF. The CDR3 DNA reads TGTGCCAGCAGTCCGACAAGCCCTGATCAGCCCCAGCATTTT.